These 13 T cell receptor beta chains share one sample of origin, sequenced in a study of T-cell memory formation after mild COVID-19. TCRdb used MiXCR to reprocess the 5' RACE reads, holding one entry per CDR3 protein. This sample has hundreds of thousands of distinct CDR3 sequences; 13% to 15% occur once, and the top ten carry about 22%. Specimen: PBMCs or a T cell subset sorted from them (not recorded which). These receptor sequences come from a young man who had mild COVID-19 (a few samples of this study predate the infection). Cell type and time point are not known.

The CDR3 here is CASSIPGGRGYTF. CDR3 DNA sequence: TGTGCCAGCAGTATCCCAGGTGGTAGGGGCTACACCTTC. The chain combines TRBV12-3 or TRBV12-4 with TRBJ1-2; D gene ambiguous. Deletions cut 5 bases from V and 8 bases from J, with 15 bases between. This CDR3 has 13 residues.

The rearrangement joins TRBV12-3 or TRBV12-4 to TRBJ2-7; TRBD1 agrees at 8 bases. This CDR3 contains 16 residues. J was trimmed by 3 bases and V by 4 bases; bases with no gene match: 11. The CDR3 DNA reads as TGTGCCAGCAGTTCCGCGCCGGGACAGGTTCGCTACGAGCAGTACTTC. Its protein is CASSSAPGQVRYEQYF.

The rearrangement links TRBV6-2 or TRBV6-3 to TRBJ1-1, with D possibly matching TRBD1 (5 bases). This CDR3 spans 16 amino acids. V lost 0 bases and J 5 bases, leaving 16 bases between the germline ends. CDR1 and CDR2 (germline): MNHEY, SVGEGT. CDR3 DNA sequence: TGTGCCAGCAGTTACTCGACGGCCGGGGCTGGGACTGAAGCTTTCTTT. Amino acid sequence: CASSYSTAGAGTEAFF.

This clonotype was detected once. V and J are TRBV2 and TRBJ2-1; no reliable D call. Germline CDR1 and CDR2: SNHLY and FYNNEI. V shed 4 bases and J shed 8 bases, with 6 bases lying between them. The length of the CDR3 is 11 residues. The CDR3 DNA sequence: TGTGCCAGCAGTGTACTATATGAGCAGTTCTTC. It yields the protein CASSVLYEQFF.

The J gene is TRBJ2-2, the V gene TRBV7-3; D is perhaps TRBD2 (7 bases). The V gene lost 5 bases and the J gene lost 4 bases, with 14 bases spanning the gap. Per the germline V gene, CDR1 is SGHTA and CDR2 is FQGTGA. The CDR3 contains 15 residues. CDR3 bases: TGTGCCAGCAGCGGTCTGGGAGGGGGCACCGGGGAGCTGTTTTTT. It translates to CASSGLGGGTGELFF.

This clonotype appeared a few times. V is TRBV5-6 and J is TRBJ1-5; D not certain. Germline V lookup: CDR1 SGHDT, CDR2 YYEEEE. The CDR3 covers 15 residues. V shed 1 base and J shed 4 bases, with 12 bases lying between them. Here the CDR3 DNA reads TGTGCCAGCAGCTTGAAGTCAGCCTGGAATCAGCCCCAGCATTTT. The encoded protein is CASSLKSAWNQPQHF.

The chain recombines TRBV29-1 with TRBJ2-3; 9 bases line up with TRBD2. The CDR3 has 17 amino acids. After removal of 6 bases from V and 1 base from J, the junction contained 14 bases not matched to a gene. Germline V CDR1 and CDR2: SQVTM, ANQGSEA. CDR3 residues: CSVGRGSVAGGTDTQYF. DNA for the CDR3: TGCAGCGTGGGGAGGGGCAGCGTAGCGGGGGGCACAGATACGCAGTATTTT.

This clonotype was seen only a few times. The chain carries TRBV6-2 or TRBV6-3 and TRBJ1-1; a weak D match, TRBD1 (6 bases). The CDR3 runs to 12 residues. The V and J ends lost 3 bases and 6 bases respectively, with 8 bases between them. Per the germline V gene, CDR1 is MNHEY and CDR2 is SVGEGT. CDR3: CASSYGGPEAFF. As DNA, the CDR3 is TGTGCCAGCAGTTATGGGGGGCCTGAAGCTTTCTTT.

This clonotype turned up a few times. V gene TRBV6-2 or TRBV6-3 combines with J gene TRBJ2-3; D is possibly TRBD1 (6 bases). Looked up from germline, CDR1 is MNHEY and CDR2 is SVGEGT. V lost 2 bases and J 4 bases, leaving 16 bases between the germline ends. The CDR3 contains 16 residues. DNA for the CDR3: TGTGCCAGCAGTTACGGGGACACCGGTCCGGCAGATACGCAGTATTTT. This codes for CASSYGDTGPADTQYF.

This clonotype was seen only a few times. The rearrangement uses TRBV19 and TRBJ1-1; D possibly corresponds to TRBD1 (5 bases). The V gene's germline CDR1 is LNHDA and CDR2 SQIVND (reference sequence). V dropped 6 bases and J dropped 3 bases, with 17 bases sitting between them. This CDR3 has 15 amino acids. The CDR3 sequence: CASRSGREVDTEAFF. The CDR3 DNA is TGTGCCAGTAGATCCGGCAGGGAGGTAGACACTGAAGCTTTCTTT. Based on the CDR3 plus reference TRBV19 and TRBJ1-1, the full variable domain is DGGITQSPKYLFRKEGQNVTLSCEQNLNHDAMYWYRQDPGQGLRLIYYSQIVNDFQKGDIAEGYSVSREKKESFPLTVTSAQKNPTAFYLCASRSGREVDTEAFFGQGTRLTVV.

At least ten counts were recorded for this clonotype. The chain carries TRBV29-1 and TRBJ2-3; D is tentatively TRBD1 or TRBD2 (6 bases each). This CDR3 is built from 16 residues. The V gene lost 2 bases and the J gene lost 4 bases, with 19 bases spanning the gap. Germline assignment: CDR1 SQVTM and CDR2 ANQGSEA. The CDR3 DNA reads TGCAGCGTTGAACTGGGAGCGGAGGGGGTCGCAGATACGCAGTATTTT. Protein: CSVELGAEGVADTQYF.

This clonotype has more than one count but fewer than ten. The chain is built from TRBV7-9 and TRBJ2-2, with TRBD2 matching over 8 bases. This CDR3 contains 16 residues. The germline CDR1 and CDR2 sequences are SEHNR and FQNEAQ (reference sequence). The V and J ends lost 5 bases and 0 bases, in that order; junction bases with no gene match: 5. The CDR3 DNA is TGTGCCAGCAGCACACTAGCGGAGACGAACACCGGGGAGCTGTTTTTT. Protein: CASSTLAETNTGELFF. Full variable domain (missing parts from reference TRBV7-9 and TRBJ2-2): DTGVSQNPRHKITKRGQNVTFRCDPISEHNRLYWYRQTLGQGPEFLTYFQNEAQLEKSRLLSDRFSAERPKGSFSTLEIQRTEQGDSAMYLCASSTLAETNTGELFFGEGSRLTVL.

This clonotype was observed at least ten times. The chain couples TRBV5-1 to TRBJ1-1; D gene ambiguous. V lost 1 base, J lost 1 base, and 8 bases lay in between. Germline V gene data show CDR1 as SGHRS and CDR2 as YFSETQ. The CDR3 extends over 14 amino acids. The CDR3 reads CASSLSAENTEAFF. CDR3 sequence (DNA): TGCGCCAGCAGCTTGTCGGCGGAGAACACTGAAGCTTTCTTT.